This T cell receptor beta chain was profiled in a study of monozygotic twins with cystic fibrosis. Trimming took off 6 bases at V and 5 bases at J, with 5 bases between the two ends. CDR1 and CDR2 (germline): SNHLY, FYNNEI. The CDR3 length is 11 residues. Sequencing used immunoSEQ multiplex PCR; TCRdb keeps in-frame clones, though not all of them. This repertoire shows approximately 25,000 clones, 91% found once; its top ten account for roughly 0.3%. General study findings and limits: V usage most resembled the co-twin in 13 of 16 pairs. Median Simpson clonality of 0.0095 suggested naive T cells predominated. Shared CDR3 numbers were not associated with age, concordance or severity.

Notes on this clone: Its antigen is unidentified.

The sample comprised blood. The clonotype comes from a girl aged 2 to 10 with cystic fibrosis. This rearrangement joins TRBV2 to TRBJ2-1, with D unclear. The CDR3 DNA reads as TGTGCCAGCAGCCCTCACAATGAGCAGTTCTTC. Translation gives CASSPHNEQFF. Full variable domain (rest looked up from reference TRBV2 and TRBJ2-1): EPEVTQTPSHQVTQMGQEVILRCVPISNHLYFYWYRQILGQKVEFLVSFYNNEISEKSEIFDDQFSVERPDGSNFTLKIRSTKLEDSAMYFCASSPHNEQFFGPGTRLTVL.